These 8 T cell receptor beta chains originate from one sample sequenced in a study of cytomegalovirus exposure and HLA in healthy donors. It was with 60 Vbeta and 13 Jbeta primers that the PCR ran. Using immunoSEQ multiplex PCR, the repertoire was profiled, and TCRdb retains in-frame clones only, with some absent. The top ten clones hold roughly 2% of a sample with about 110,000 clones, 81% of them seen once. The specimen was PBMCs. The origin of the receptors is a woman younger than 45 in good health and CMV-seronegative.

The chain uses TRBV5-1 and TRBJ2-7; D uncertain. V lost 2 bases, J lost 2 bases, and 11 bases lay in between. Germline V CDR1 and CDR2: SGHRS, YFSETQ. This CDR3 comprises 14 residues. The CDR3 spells CASSFEKLTYEQYF. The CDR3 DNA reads TGCGCCAGCAGCTTCGAGAAGCTTACCTACGAGCAGTACTTC.

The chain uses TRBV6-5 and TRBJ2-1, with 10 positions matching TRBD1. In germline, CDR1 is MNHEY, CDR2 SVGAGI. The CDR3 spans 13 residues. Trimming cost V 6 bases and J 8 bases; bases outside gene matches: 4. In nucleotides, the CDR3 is TGTGCCAGCAGCCGGACAGGGGGGCATGAGCAGTTCTTC. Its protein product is CASSRTGGHEQFF.

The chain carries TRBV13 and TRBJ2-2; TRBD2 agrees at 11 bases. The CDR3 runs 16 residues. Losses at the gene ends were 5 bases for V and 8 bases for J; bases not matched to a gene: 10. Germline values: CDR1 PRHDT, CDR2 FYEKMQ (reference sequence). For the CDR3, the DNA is TGTGCCAGCAGCCCCGCGACTAGCGGGGTAGGGGGGGAGCTGTTTTTT. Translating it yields CASSPATSGVGGELFF.

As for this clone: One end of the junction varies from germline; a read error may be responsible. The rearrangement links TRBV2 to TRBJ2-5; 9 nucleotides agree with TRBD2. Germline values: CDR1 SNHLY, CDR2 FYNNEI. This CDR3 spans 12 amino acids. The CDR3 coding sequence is TGCTGCAGCCAGGCGGGAGGGGAGACCCAGTACTTC. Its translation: CCSQAGGETQYF.

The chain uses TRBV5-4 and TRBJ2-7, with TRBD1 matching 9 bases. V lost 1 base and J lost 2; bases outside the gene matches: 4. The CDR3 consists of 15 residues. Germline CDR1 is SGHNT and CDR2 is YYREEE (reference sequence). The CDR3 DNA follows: TGTGCCAGCAGCTTGCCGGACAGGGGTACCTACGAGCAGTACTTC. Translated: CASSLPDRGTYEQYF.

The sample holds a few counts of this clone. The CDR3 sequence is CASSPRREPTDTQYF. CDR3 DNA: TGTGCCAGCAGCCCCCGGCGGGAGCCAACAGATACGCAGTATTTT. The chain recombines TRBV9 with TRBJ2-3; 7 bases are a match to TRBD2. CDR1 and CDR2 (germline): SGDLS, YYNGEE. CDR3 size: 15 residues. Losses at the gene ends were 4 bases for V and 3 bases for J; bases not matched to a gene: 8.

CDR3 DNA sequence: TGTGCCAGCAGTCCCCTCAGGGCAGATACGCAGTATTTT. Protein: CASSPLRADTQYF. This chain uses TRBV28 with TRBJ2-3, with a possible D match to TRBD1 (5 bases). The CDR3 runs to 13 residues. Germline CDR1 is MDHEN and CDR2 is SYDVKM. Trimming removed 5 bases at V and 4 bases at J, with 10 bases between.

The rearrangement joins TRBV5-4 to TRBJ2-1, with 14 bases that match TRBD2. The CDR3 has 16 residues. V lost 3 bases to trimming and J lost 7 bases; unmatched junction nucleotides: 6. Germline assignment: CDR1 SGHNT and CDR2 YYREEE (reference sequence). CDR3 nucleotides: TGTGCCAGCAGCTCCGGACTAGCGGGAGGATGGAATGAGCAGTTCTTC. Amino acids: CASSSGLAGGWNEQFF.